The clone carrying this TCR beta chain was recorded a few times. Antigen specificity is unknown. Alongside a J-beta primer mix, a sample-barcoded 5' primer served in a second PCR lasting roughly 7 to 11 cycles. In TCRdb, the 5' RACE reads were re-called with MiXCR into one record per CDR3 protein. The sample records 1,800,000 or so distinct CDR3 sequences, 35% to 50% being singletons. The donors, all healthy, were Caucasians living in Russia, aged roughly 6 to 95. These data belong to a study of blood T cells in healthy people across ages. In the study overall: Template switching recovered approximately one barcoded beta molecule for every two T cells.

V lost 4 bases to trimming and J lost 1 base, with 5 bases between them. Looked up from germline, CDR1 is SGDLS and CDR2 is YYNGEE. This CDR3 region has 12 residues. Study-level points and caveats: Any changes in expanded clonotypes were possibly confounded, as donor CMV status remained unknown. Roughly linearly, TCR beta diversity per million T cells fell as age increased.

The chain links TRBV9 to TRBJ1-2; D gene ambiguous. The source of this sequence is a human donor in good health. Sample: blood. The CDR3 DNA sequence: TGTGCCAGCAGCACATTTAACTATGGCTACACCTTC. Its translation: CASSTFNYGYTF.